The 22 T cell receptor beta chains below all came from one sample that was sequenced in a study of blood T cell repertoires in COVID-19. This table comes from immunoSEQ multiplex PCR, and its TCRdb copy is limited to in-frame clones, with some not included. The sample includes about 240,000 clones, 80% to 90% of them seen just once. The source material was PBMCs or T cells enriched from blood (not recorded which). The receptor set was obtained from a woman between 35 and 50 years old who had been exposed to COVID-19.

This clone was seen only once. This chain uses TRBV6-2 or TRBV6-3 with TRBJ1-2, with D unresolved. CDR1 and CDR2 from the germline V gene are MNHEY and SVGEGT. CDR3 length equals 15 residues. V dropped 2 bases and J dropped 3 bases, with 13 bases sitting between them. The CDR3 loop is CASSYGGRSDYGYTF. The DNA of the CDR3 is TGTGCCAGCAGTTACGGCGGAAGGAGTGACTATGGCTACACCTTC.

This chain connects TRBV5-6 to TRBJ1-2; D gene uncertain. The CDR3 totals 14 residues. Germline V gives CDR1 SGHDT, CDR2 YYEEEE. V was shortened by 0 bases and J by 2 bases, with 8 bases between the two germline ends. CDR3 DNA: TGTGCCAGCAGCTTGGGGCCCGGGAACTATGGCTACACCTTC. Protein: CASSLGPGNYGYTF.

This clone appeared a few times. This chain uses TRBV24-1 with TRBJ2-1; 13 bases match TRBD2. The V gene's germline CDR1 is KGHDR and CDR2 SFDVKD. The junction had 10 bases not matched to a gene; V was cut back by 9 bases and J by 9 bases. CDR3 length equals 15 residues. The CDR3 sequence: CATAGTSGDGSEQFF. The DNA for the CDR3 is TGTGCCACCGCCGGGACTAGCGGGGACGGCAGTGAGCAGTTCTTC.

The rearrangement joins TRBV7-3 to TRBJ2-1; 9 bases fit TRBD1. The CDR3 length is 15 residues. The germline V gene encodes CDR1 SGHTA and CDR2 FQGTGA. V shed 4 bases and J 2 bases; nucleotides not matched to a gene: 3. CDR3 amino acids: CASSSRQGAYNEQFF. As DNA, the CDR3 is TGTGCCAGCAGCTCACGACAGGGGGCCTACAATGAGCAGTTCTTC.

V and J are TRBV7-6 and TRBJ1-4; D gene unclear. V was clipped by 1 base and J by 9 bases, with 12 bases between them. Germline values: CDR1 SGHVS, CDR2 FNYEAQ. The CDR3 loop spans 14 amino acids. In DNA, the CDR3 is TGTGCCAGCAGCTTAGATCTGGGAGTTCAAAAACTGTTTTTT. It is translated as CASSLDLGVQKLFF.

The rearrangement joins TRBV7-2 to TRBJ1-5; the match to TRBD1 covers 7 bases. Unmatched junction bases numbered 5, after V lost 4 bases and J lost 5 bases. There are 14 residues in the CDR3. Germline CDR1 is SGHTA and CDR2 is FQGNSA. The CDR3 sequence: CASSSGQCYQPQHF. The CDR3 DNA is TGTGCCAGCAGCTCGGGACAGTGTTATCAGCCCCAGCATTTT. Full variable domain (outside the CDR3, taken from reference TRBV7-2 and TRBJ1-5): GAGVSQSPSNKVTEKGKDVELRCDPISGHTALYWYRQSLGQGLEFLIYFQGNSAPDKSGLPSDRFSAERTGGSVSTLTIQRTQQEDSAVYLCASSSGQCYQPQHFGDGTRLSIL.

This clone was picked up a small number of times. The rearrangement joins TRBV4-2 to TRBJ1-1, with D possibly matching TRBD1 (5 bases). The V end lost 0 bases, the J end lost 3 bases, and 17 bases lay between the germline ends. The CDR3 is made up of 17 amino acids. The germline V gene encodes CDR1 LGHNA and CDR2 YNFKEQ. The CDR3 is CASSQDQLRGGDTEAFF. In nucleotides, the CDR3 is TGTGCCAGCAGCCAAGATCAACTTCGTGGAGGGGACACTGAAGCTTTCTTT.

This clone showed up just a few times. This chain joins TRBV2 and TRBJ2-2; 9 positions agree with TRBD2. This CDR3 has 15 residues. The germline CDR1 and CDR2 sequences are SNHLY and FYNNEI. V shed 2 bases and J 5 bases; nucleotides not matched to a gene: 3. The CDR3 DNA reads as TGTGCCAGCAGTGAACGGCTAGCGGGGACCGGGGAGCTGTTTTTT. Its protein product is CASSERLAGTGELFF. The full variable domain, its missing parts supplied by reference TRBV2 and TRBJ2-2, is EPEVTQTPSHQVTQMGQEVILRCVPISNHLYFYWYRQILGQKVEFLVSFYNNEISEKSEIFDDQFSVERPDGSNFTLKIRSTKLEDSAMYFCASSERLAGTGELFFGEGSRLTVL.

The chain links TRBV5-1 to TRBJ2-3; 11 nucleotides line up with TRBD1. There are 15 residues in the CDR3. With 2 bases clipped from V and 8 bases from J, the junction kept 7 bases outside the gene matches. Germline CDR1 and CDR2: SGHRS and YFSETQ. The CDR3 reads CASSLRTGGGVTQYF. The CDR3 nucleotides read TGCGCCAGCAGCTTACGGACAGGGGGCGGAGTTACGCAGTATTTT.

The chain employs TRBV5-1 and TRBJ1-1; 8 bases match TRBD1. V was pared by 1 base and J by 5 bases, with 7 bases of the junction left unmatched. Germline-derived CDR1 and CDR2 are SGHRS and YFSETQ. There are 15 residues in the CDR3. The CDR3 sequence: CASSLFQGAGTEAFF. The CDR3 DNA sequence: TGCGCCAGCAGCTTGTTTCAGGGGGCGGGAACTGAAGCTTTCTTT.

The V call is TRBV5-6, the J call TRBJ2-2; D might be TRBD1 (6 bases). The CDR3 spans 15 residues. In germline, CDR1 is SGHDT, CDR2 YYEEEE. Trimming took off 1 base at V and 5 bases at J, with 12 bases between the two ends. The DNA of the CDR3 is TGTGCCAGCAGCTTGCGGGACATTGGGACCGGGGAGCTGTTTTTT. This gives the protein CASSLRDIGTGELFF.

The rearrangement joins TRBV11-2 to TRBJ2-1; perhaps TRBD2 as D (5 bases). Looked up from germline, CDR1 is SGHAT and CDR2 is FQNNGV. The CDR3 runs to 16 residues. The ends were cut back, 3 bases at V and 7 bases at J, with 19 bases in the middle. CDR3 in DNA: TGTGCCAGCAGCTTCCAAGTCAACCCCCGGGGTAATGAGCAGTTCTTC. Translated: CASSFQVNPRGNEQFF.

This sequence joins TRBV18 and TRBJ2-3; weak D call: TRBD1 (5 bases). Germline values: CDR1 KGHSH, CDR2 LQKENI. V lost 2 bases to trimming and J lost 5 bases, with 11 bases between them. This CDR3 spans 14 amino acids. CDR3 nucleotide sequence: TGTGCCAGCTCACCAGGCCAGGGAAAAGATACGCAGTATTTT. Protein product: CASSPGQGKDTQYF.

The J gene is TRBJ2-1, the V gene TRBV9, with 8 bases that match TRBD2. Trimming removed 4 bases from V and 6 bases from J; junction bases left unmatched: 15. Germline assignment: CDR1 SGDLS and CDR2 YYNGEE. This CDR3 has 17 residues. This chain's CDR3 is CASSLLPGGALSNEQFF. CDR3 DNA: TGTGCCAGCAGCCTTCTCCCGGGGGGGGCTTTAAGCAATGAGCAGTTCTTC.

The chain employs TRBV5-1 and TRBJ2-1; 10 nucleotides align to TRBD2. The CDR3 length is 16 residues. Looked up from germline, CDR1 is SGHRS and CDR2 is YFSETQ. With V trimmed by 4 bases and J by 4 bases, 8 bases remained unmatched. The CDR3 bases are TGCGCCAGCAGCCCCACTAGCGGGACCACATACAATGAGCAGTTCTTC. Amino acids: CASSPTSGTTYNEQFF.

The rearrangement links TRBV3-1 (or the pseudogene TRBV3-2) to TRBJ1-5, with a weak D call TRBD1 (6 bases). CDR3 size: 15 residues. V lost 0 bases, J lost 7 bases, and 13 bases lay in between. Germline V gives CDR1 LGHDT, CDR2 YNNKEL (reference sequence). The chain's CDR3 is CASSQDLGARQPQHF. The CDR3 region has the DNA TGTGCCAGCAGCCAAGATTTGGGGGCGCGCCAGCCCCAGCATTTT.

The chain recombines TRBV4-3 with TRBJ1-2, with 9 bases aligning to TRBD1. Germline loops: CDR1 LGHNA, CDR2 YSLEER. The CDR3 length is 16 residues. Trimming took 1 base from V and 8 from J; bases not matched to a gene: 11. The CDR3 sequence is CASSQASGQGLVGYTF. As DNA, the CDR3 is TGCGCCAGCAGCCAAGCCTCGGGACAGGGTCTTGTCGGCTACACCTTC.

The rearrangement joins TRBV7-9 to TRBJ2-5, with D tentatively TRBD2 (5 bases). With 5 bases removed from V and 2 bases from J, the gap between germline ends came to 15 bases. From germline, CDR1 is SEHNR and CDR2 FQNEAQ (reference sequence). The CDR3 totals 15 residues. DNA of the CDR3: TGTGCCAGCAGCCCCGGGGTGGTCCTTCAAGAGACCCAGTACTTC. Translated: CASSPGVVLQETQYF. The full variable domain, completed using reference TRBV7-9 and TRBJ2-5, is DTGVSQNPRHKITKRGQNVTFRCDPISEHNRLYWYRQTLGQGPEFLTYFQNEAQLEKSRLLSDRFSAERPKGSFSTLEIQRTEQGDSAMYLCASSPGVVLQETQYFGPGTRLLVL.

The genes are TRBV19 and TRBJ2-4; 12 bases are shared with TRBD2. The CDR3 is 16 residues long. The V segment lost 5 bases and the J segment 7 bases; nucleotides outside the gene matches: 9. The germline V gene encodes CDR1 LNHDA and CDR2 SQIVND (reference sequence). CDR3 in amino acids: CASSWSSGGDSNIQYF. In DNA, the CDR3 is TGTGCCAGTAGTTGGTCTAGCGGGGGGGACTCGAACATTCAGTACTTC.

The rearrangement joins TRBV3-1 (or the pseudogene TRBV3-2) to TRBJ1-2; tentatively, D is TRBD1 (5 bases). Trimming pared 0 bases from V and 8 bases from J, leaving 10 bases between. Germline V CDR1 and CDR2: LGHDT, YNNKEL (reference sequence). The CDR3 loop spans 13 amino acids. CDR3 sequence (DNA): TGTGCCAGCAGCCAAGATCCAGGGCACGGCTACACCTTC. Amino acid sequence: CASSQDPGHGYTF.

CDR3 in DNA: TGTGCCAGCAGTGAGAACGGGGGGGCCACAGATACGCAGTATTTT. Its protein product is CASSENGGATDTQYF. V usage is TRBV6-4 and J usage is TRBJ2-3; 8 nucleotides match TRBD2. V lost 3 bases and J lost 2; bases outside the gene matches: 4. The length of the CDR3 is 15 residues. Germline V gene data show CDR1 as MRHNA and CDR2 as SNTAGT.

This clone was observed once. The V gene is TRBV7-2, the J gene TRBJ2-3; TRBD2 aligns across 9 bases. The V gene's germline CDR1 is SGHTA and CDR2 FQGNSA. Trimming at V came to 5 bases and at J to 3 bases, leaving 12 bases not matched to a gene. The CDR3 length is 17 residues. CDR3 in DNA: TGTGCCAGCAGCCACCGGGGGGTAGCGGGGGATACAGATACGCAGTATTTT. It translates to CASSHRGVAGDTDTQYF.